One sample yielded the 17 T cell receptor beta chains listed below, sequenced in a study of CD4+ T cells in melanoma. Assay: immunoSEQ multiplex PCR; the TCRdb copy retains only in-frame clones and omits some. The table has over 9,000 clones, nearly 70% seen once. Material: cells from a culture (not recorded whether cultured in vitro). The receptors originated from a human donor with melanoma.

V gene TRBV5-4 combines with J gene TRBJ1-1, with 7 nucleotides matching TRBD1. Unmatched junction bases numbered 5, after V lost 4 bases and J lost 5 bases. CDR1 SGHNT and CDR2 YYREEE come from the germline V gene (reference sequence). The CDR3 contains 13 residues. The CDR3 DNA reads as TGTGCCAGCAGCCTCGGGACAGCTACTGAAGCTTTCTTT. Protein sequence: CASSLGTATEAFF.

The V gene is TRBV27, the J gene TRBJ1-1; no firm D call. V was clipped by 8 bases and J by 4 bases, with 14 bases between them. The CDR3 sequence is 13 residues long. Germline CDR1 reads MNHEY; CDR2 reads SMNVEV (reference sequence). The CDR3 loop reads CASAWEGSTEAFF. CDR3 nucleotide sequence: TGTGCCAGCGCTTGGGAGGGAAGCACTGAAGCTTTCTTT.

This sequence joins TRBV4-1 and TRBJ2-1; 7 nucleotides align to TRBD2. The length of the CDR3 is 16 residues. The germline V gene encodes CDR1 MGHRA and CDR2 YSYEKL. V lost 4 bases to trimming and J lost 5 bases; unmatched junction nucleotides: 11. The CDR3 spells CASSRVGLGIDNEQFF. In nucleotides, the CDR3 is TGCGCCAGCAGCCGTGTCGGACTAGGGATAGACAATGAGCAGTTCTTC.

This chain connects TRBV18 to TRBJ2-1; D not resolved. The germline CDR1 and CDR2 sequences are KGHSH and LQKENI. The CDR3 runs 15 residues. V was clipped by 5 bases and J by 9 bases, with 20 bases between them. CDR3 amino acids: CASSSASNRGTEQFF. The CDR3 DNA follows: TGTGCCAGCTCATCCGCCTCCAACCGCGGTACTGAGCAGTTCTTC.

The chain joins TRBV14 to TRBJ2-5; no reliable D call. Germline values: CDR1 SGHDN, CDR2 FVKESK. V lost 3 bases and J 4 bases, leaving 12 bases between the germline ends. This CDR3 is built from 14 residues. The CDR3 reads CASSQGWTGETQYF. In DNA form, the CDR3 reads TGTGCCAGCAGCCAGGGGTGGACGGGAGAGACCCAGTACTTC. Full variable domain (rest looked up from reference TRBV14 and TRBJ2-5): EAGVTQFPSHSVIEKGQTVTLRCDPISGHDNLYWYRRVMGKEIKFLLHFVKESKQDESGMPNNRFLAERTGGTYSTLKVQPAELEDSGVYFCASSQGWTGETQYFGPGTRLLVL.

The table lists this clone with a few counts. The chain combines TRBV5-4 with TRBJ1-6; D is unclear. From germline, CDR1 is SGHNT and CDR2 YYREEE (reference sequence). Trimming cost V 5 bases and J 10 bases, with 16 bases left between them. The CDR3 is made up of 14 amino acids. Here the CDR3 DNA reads TGTGCCAGCAGTGGAGGGAGTCAAGGGTCACCCCTCCACTTT. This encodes CASSGGSQGSPLHF.

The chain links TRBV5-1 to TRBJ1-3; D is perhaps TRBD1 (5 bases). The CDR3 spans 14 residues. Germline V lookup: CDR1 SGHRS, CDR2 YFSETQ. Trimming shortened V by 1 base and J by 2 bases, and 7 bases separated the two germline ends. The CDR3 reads CASSLTGPGNTIYF. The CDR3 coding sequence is TGCGCCAGCAGCTTGACAGGCCCTGGAAACACCATATATTTT.

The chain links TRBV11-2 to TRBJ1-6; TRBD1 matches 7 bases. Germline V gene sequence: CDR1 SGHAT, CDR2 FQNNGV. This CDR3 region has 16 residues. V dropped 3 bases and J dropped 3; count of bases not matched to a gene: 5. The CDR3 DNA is TGTGCCAGCAGCTTCGAAGGGACAGACTATAATTCACCCCTCCACTTT. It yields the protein CASSFEGTDYNSPLHF.

For the CDR3, the DNA is TGTGCCAGCAGCTTCATAGAGGGGCAAGAGACCCAGTACTTC. This encodes CASSFIEGQETQYF. The V gene is TRBV7-6, the J gene TRBJ2-5; D tentatively fits TRBD1 or TRBD2 (5 bases each). The ends were cut back, 3 bases at V and 2 bases at J, with 10 bases in the middle. Germline V gene sequence: CDR1 SGHVS, CDR2 FNYEAQ. The length of the CDR3 is 14 residues.

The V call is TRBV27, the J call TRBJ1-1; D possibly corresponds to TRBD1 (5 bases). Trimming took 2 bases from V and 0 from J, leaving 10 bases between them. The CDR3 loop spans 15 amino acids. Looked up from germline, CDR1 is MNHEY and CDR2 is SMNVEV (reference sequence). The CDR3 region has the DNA TGTGCCAGCAGTTTAGTTTTGGGACTGAACACTGAAGCTTTCTTT. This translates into CASSLVLGLNTEAFF.

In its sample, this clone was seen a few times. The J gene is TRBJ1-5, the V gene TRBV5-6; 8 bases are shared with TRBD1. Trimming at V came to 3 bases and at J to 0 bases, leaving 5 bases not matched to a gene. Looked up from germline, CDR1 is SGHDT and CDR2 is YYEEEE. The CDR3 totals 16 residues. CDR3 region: CASSYYRGSSNQPQHF. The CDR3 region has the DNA TGTGCCAGCAGCTATTACAGGGGGAGTAGCAATCAGCCCCAGCATTTT.

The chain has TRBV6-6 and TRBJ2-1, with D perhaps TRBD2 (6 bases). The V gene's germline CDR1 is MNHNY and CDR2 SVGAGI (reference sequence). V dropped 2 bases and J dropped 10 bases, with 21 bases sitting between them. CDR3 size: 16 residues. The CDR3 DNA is TGTGCCAGCAGTTACCAGGTTCTTGAGGCGGAGGGGGAGCAGTTCTTC. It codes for CASSYQVLEAEGEQFF.

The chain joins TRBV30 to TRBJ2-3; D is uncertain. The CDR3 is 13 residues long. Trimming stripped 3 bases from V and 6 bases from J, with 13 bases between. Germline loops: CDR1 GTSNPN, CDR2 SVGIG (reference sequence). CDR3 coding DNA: TGTGCCTGGAGAGGAGTCTCCCTCGATACGCAGTATTTT. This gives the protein CAWRGVSLDTQYF.

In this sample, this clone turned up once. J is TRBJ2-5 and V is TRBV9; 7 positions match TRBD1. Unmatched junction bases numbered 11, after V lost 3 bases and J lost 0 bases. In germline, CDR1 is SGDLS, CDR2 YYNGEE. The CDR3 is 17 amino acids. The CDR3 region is CASSAHGTATYQETQYF. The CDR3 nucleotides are TGTGCCAGCAGCGCCCACGGGACAGCTACGTACCAAGAGACCCAGTACTTC.

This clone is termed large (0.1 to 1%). The CDR3 region has the DNA TGTGCCAGCAACCGGGGGGCGGGAGGCACAGATACGCAGTATTTT. Its protein product is CASNRGAGGTDTQYF. The chain links TRBV9 to TRBJ2-3, with D maybe TRBD2 (7 bases). Deletions cut 6 bases from V and 1 base from J, with 15 bases between. This CDR3 is 15 amino acids long. Germline-derived CDR1 and CDR2 are SGDLS and YYNGEE.

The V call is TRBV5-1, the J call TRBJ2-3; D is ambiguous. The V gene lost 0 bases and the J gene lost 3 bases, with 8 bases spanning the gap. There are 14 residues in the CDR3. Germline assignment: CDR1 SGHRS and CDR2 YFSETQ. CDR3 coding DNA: TGCGCCAGCAGCTTGGGTGATTGGACAGATACGCAGTATTTT. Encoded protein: CASSLGDWTDTQYF.

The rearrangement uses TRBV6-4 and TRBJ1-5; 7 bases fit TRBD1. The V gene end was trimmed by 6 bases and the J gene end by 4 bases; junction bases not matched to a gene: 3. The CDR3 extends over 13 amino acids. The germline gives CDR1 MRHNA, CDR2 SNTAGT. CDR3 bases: TGTGCCAGCAGCCAGGGGGGGAATCAGCCCCAGCATTTT. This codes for CASSQGGNQPQHF.